This T cell receptor beta chain stems from a study of blood T cells in healthy people across ages. Next came a second PCR, run for about 7 to 12 cycles, which used a sample-barcoded 5' primer along with a J-beta primer mix. Every individual sample yielded 2.5 million or more paired-end reads (each containing CDR3). TCRdb processed the 5' RACE reads anew with MiXCR; each CDR3 protein has one entry. Of roughly 720,000 distinct CDR3 sequences listed, roughly 53% were seen once; the top ten hold approximately 40%. J lost 8 bases, V lost 8 bases, and 6 bases had no gene match. Germline values: CDR1 MGHDK, CDR2 SYGVNS. The CDR3 extends over 13 amino acids.

The receptor was derived from a man older than 75 in good health. The chain recombines TRBV25-1 with TRBJ1-4, with 9 bases lining up with TRBD1. The sequenced sample consisted of blood. The CDR3 reads CASQQGAREKLFF. The CDR3 DNA follows: TGTGCCAGCCAACAGGGGGCACGCGAAAAACTGTTTTTT.